What follows describes a single TCR beta chain. Antigen: not known. At one of its ends the junction is not consistent with the germline gene, which may arise from a read error. TCR beta CDR3 regions were amplified from RNA. A first-round RT-PCR of the TCR CDR3 used the HTBI primer set. TCRdb redid the calling of the multiplex PCR reads with MiXCR, one entry per CDR3 protein. Here the sample spans a few hundred thousand distinct CDR3 sequences, about 15% being singletons. The data were taken from a study of T cells in Graves' hyperthyroidism and ophthalmopathy. Regarding the study as a whole: Clonotypes that were expanded in thyroid above 0.001 mostly appeared in blood too.

The CDR3 contains 12 residues. Germline CDR1 is MNHNS and CDR2 is SASEGT. Specimen: blood. This TCR derives from a woman aged 30 to 39 with Graves' hyperthyroidism. The chain recombines TRBV6-1 with TRBJ2-4; no clear D. The CDR3 nucleotides are TGTGCCAGCACTGAAACCAAAAACATTCAGTACTTC. The encoded protein is CASTETKNIQYF.